This T cell receptor (beta chain) was captured by sequencing in a study of blood T cell repertoires in COVID-19. Overall study: COVID-19 samples from acute and convalescent phases originated in the United States, Italy and Spain. T cells, B-cell-depleted T cells, or PBMCs provided the cDNA or gDNA that served as material.

This clone has a handful of counts. How the authors handled the data: Estimated nucleated cell counts came from reference gene primer amplification. Sequencing was performed with immunoSEQ multiplex PCR; in TCRdb, only in-frame clones are kept and a portion is missing. Clonal size and the V and J genes are those of that table, whereas D and trimming came from the DNA. The sample lists approximately 31,000 clones, roughly 85% occurring once. The CDR3 spans 17 residues. CDR1 and CDR2 from the germline V gene are SGHVS and FNYEAQ. V was clipped by 1 base and J by 2 bases, with 17 bases between them. This chain joins TRBV7-6 and TRBJ2-5, with a possible D match to TRBD1 (6 bases). Sequenced sample: peripheral blood. The clonotype comes from a woman over 75 with active or convalescent COVID-19. This CDR3 reads CASSLGPSWDTQETQYF. As DNA, the CDR3 is TGTGCCAGCAGCTTAGGGCCCTCGTGGGACACACAAGAGACCCAGTACTTC.